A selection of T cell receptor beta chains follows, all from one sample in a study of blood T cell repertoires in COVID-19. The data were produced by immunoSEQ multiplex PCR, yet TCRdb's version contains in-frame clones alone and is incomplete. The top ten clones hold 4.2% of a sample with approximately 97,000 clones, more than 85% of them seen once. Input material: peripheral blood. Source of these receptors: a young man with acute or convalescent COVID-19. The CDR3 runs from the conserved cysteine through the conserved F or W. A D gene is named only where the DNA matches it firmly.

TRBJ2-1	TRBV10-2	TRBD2	CASSELAGVWGNEQFF
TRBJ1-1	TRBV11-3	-	CASSLSGPDTEAFF
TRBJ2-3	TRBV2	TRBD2	CASSGQRGGDTQYF
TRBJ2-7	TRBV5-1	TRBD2	CASSRQQGLAGGTSYEQYF
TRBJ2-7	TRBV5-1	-	CASSLDRVNEQYF
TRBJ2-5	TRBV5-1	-	CASSLDQGGSGTQYF
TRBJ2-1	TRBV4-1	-	CASSQEGKGRTGITYNEQFF
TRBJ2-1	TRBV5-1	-	CASSLARNNEQFF
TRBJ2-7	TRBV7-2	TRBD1	CASSARGYEQYF
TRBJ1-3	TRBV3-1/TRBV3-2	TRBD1	CASSPGQEYTIYF
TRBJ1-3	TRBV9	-	CASSVGETSGNTIYF
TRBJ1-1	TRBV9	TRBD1	CASSVNRDRGANTEAFF
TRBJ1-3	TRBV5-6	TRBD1	CASSFPGQGPGNTIYF
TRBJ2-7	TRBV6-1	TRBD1	CASSEAWTGPFYEQYF
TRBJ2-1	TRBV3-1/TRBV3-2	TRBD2	CASSQGTSGSYNEQFF
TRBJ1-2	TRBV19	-	CASTSVLVNGYTF
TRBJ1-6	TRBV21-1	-	CASSKLVARQHSPLHF
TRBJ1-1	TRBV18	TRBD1	CASSFQGGNTEAFF
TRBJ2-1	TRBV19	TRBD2	CASGGSGTSGDNEQFF
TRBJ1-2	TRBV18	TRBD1	CASSPQLGQGLDGYTF
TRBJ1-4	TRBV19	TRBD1	CASSSSDRGVREKLFF
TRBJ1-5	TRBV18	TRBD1	CASSPSDRGQPQHF
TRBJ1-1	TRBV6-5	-	CASSYYRFMNTEAFF
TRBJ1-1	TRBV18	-	CASSPRQGNTEAFF
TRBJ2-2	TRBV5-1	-	CASSLVEPTENTGELFF
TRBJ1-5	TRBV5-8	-	CASSDLMNQPQHF
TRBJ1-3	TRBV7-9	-	CASSSGGGSGNTIYF
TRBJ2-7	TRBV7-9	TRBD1	CASSFPWTGLVTYEQYF
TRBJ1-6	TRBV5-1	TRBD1	CASSLGGQNSPLHF
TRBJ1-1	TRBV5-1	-	CASSFRLNTEAFF
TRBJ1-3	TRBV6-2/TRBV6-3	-	CASSTESGNTIYF
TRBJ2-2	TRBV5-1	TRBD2	CASSLGLAGTGELFF
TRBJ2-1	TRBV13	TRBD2	CASSFQGLAGGSLTYNEQFF
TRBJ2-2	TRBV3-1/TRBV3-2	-	CASSQEDWELFF
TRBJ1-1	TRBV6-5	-	CASSRGQLMNTEAFF
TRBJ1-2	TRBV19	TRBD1	CASSPSTGIGYGYTF
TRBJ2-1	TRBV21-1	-	CASSTLGLRRPEQFF
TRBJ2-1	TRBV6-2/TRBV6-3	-	CASSSQEPPFYNEQFF
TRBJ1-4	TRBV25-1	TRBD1	CASSEPGQGYEKLFF
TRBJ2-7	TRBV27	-	CASSASGYEQYF
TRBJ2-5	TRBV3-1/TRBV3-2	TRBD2	CASSQPASGGPLWGAQYF
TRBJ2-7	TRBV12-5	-	CASGLVRAGPLSSYEQYF
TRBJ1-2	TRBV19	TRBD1	CASGQANYGYTF
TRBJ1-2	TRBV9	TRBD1	CASSQDRGQNFYGYTF
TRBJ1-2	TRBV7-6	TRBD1	CASSPGQGVYGYTF
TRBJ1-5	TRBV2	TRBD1	CASGTGYPSSSQPQHF
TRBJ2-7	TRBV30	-	CAWSVGLGTYEQYF
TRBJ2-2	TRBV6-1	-	CASTDEAGLNTGELFF
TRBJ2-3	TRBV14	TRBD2	CASSQASSGRGDTQYF
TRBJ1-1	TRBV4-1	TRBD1	CASSQPGQGAEAFF
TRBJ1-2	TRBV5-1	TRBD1	CASSDSMGPGTETENYGYTF
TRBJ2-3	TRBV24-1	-	CATSLASTDTQYF
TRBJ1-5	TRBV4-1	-	CASSQDPLGAHGSNQPQHF
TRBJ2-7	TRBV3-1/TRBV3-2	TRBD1	CASSPSTGGYEQYF
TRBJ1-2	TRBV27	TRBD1	CASSTMGQGNGYTF
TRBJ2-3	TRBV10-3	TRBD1	CAISGTGLVADTQYF
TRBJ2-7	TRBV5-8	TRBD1	CASSPRTGNYEQYF
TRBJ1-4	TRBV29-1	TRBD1	CSVLVRDRVVKLFF
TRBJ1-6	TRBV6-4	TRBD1	CASRPGQGRNSPLHF
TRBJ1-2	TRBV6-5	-	CASCNYRANYGYTF